One sample yielded the 24 T cell receptor beta chains listed below, sequenced in a study of CD8 T cells in ankylosing spondylitis. Study results and limitations: Made up of under 10 highly homologous variants, a TCR beta motif appeared characteristic of ankylosing spondylitis blood.

TCRdb reprocessed the 5' RACE reads with MiXCR, giving one entry per CDR3 protein. This sample has 700,000 to 1,000,000 distinct CDR3 sequences; about 12% occur once, and the top ten carry roughly 0.51%. For these receptors, no antigen is known. The sequencing input was blood, either unsorted or a sorted T cell fraction (not recorded which). Receptor source: a male donor with ankylosing spondylitis.

This clonotype appeared a few times. The rearrangement links TRBV5-1 to TRBJ2-5; D may match TRBD1 or TRBD2 (5 bases each). With 2 bases removed from V and 4 bases from J, the gap between germline ends came to 12 bases. The CDR3 runs to 14 residues. In germline, CDR1 is SGHRS, CDR2 YFSETQ. The CDR3 DNA reads TGCGCCAGCAGCTTCGGGACCGTGGGAGAGACCCAGTACTTC. Protein product: CASSFGTVGETQYF.

This clonotype has more than one count but fewer than ten. The rearrangement uses TRBV20-1 and TRBJ2-1, with 7 bases identical to TRBD2. Germline V gene lookup returns CDR1 DFQATT and CDR2 SNEGSKA (reference sequence). CDR3 length: 15 amino acids. V was pared by 2 bases and J by 2 bases, with 6 bases of the junction left unmatched. This CDR3 reads CSARSLAGAYNEQFF. DNA for the CDR3: TGCAGTGCTAGATCTCTGGCGGGGGCCTACAATGAGCAGTTCTTC.

This clonotype was seen repeatedly, ten times or more. The chain is built from TRBV5-1 and TRBJ2-6; D unclear. In germline, CDR1 is SGHRS, CDR2 YFSETQ. The CDR3 runs to 14 residues. The ends were cut back, 6 bases at V and 0 bases at J, with 7 bases in the middle. In nucleotides, the CDR3 is TGCGCCAGCACCCCCAGCTCTGGGGCCAACGTCCTGACTTTC. It translates to CASTPSSGANVLTF.

In its sample, this clonotype was seen many times. The V call is TRBV29-1, the J call TRBJ2-3, with D uncertain. Trimming left V 7 bases short and J 1 base short, with 12 bases between. The CDR3 extends over 13 amino acids. In germline, CDR1 is SQVTM, CDR2 ANQGSEA. Here the CDR3 reads CSANRGGTDTQYF. CDR3 sequence (DNA): TGCAGCGCTAACAGAGGCGGCACAGATACGCAGTATTTT.

This clonotype was found a few times. J is TRBJ1-1 and V is TRBV5-1, with D possibly matching TRBD1 (5 bases). Trimming pared 6 bases from V and 6 bases from J, leaving 18 bases between. This CDR3 is built from 14 residues. Germline assignment: CDR1 SGHRS and CDR2 YFSETQ. CDR3 loop: CASKLGDSAAEAFF. Here the CDR3 DNA reads TGCGCCAGCAAACTAGGAGACAGTGCGGCTGAAGCTTTCTTT.

The rearrangement joins TRBV20-1 to TRBJ1-5; D remains unclear. Germline V gene lookup returns CDR1 DFQATT and CDR2 SNEGSKA (reference sequence). The V and J ends lost 0 bases and 6 bases respectively, with 15 bases between them. CDR3 length: 15 amino acids. The CDR3 coding sequence is TGCAGTGCTAGAGATTCGGTTCGCCCGGGTCAGCCCCAGCATTTT. Translated: CSARDSVRPGQPQHF.

This clonotype was seen a few times. The V gene is TRBV6-1, the J gene TRBJ2-7; 9 nucleotides agree with TRBD1. The CDR3 consists of 17 residues. J gave up 3 bases and V 7 bases, and 16 bases lay outside the gene matches. CDR1 MNHNS and CDR2 SASEGT come from the germline V gene. This chain's CDR3 is CASTVPGQGKSLYEQYF. CDR3 bases: TGTGCCAGCACCGTCCCGGGACAGGGAAAGAGTCTCTACGAGCAGTACTTC.

The table lists this clonotype with a few counts. The chain employs TRBV9 and TRBJ1-6; D not resolved. Germline CDR1 is SGDLS and CDR2 is YYNGEE. Trimming pared 0 bases from V and 11 bases from J, leaving 9 bases between. The CDR3 runs 13 residues. The CDR3 is CASSVDSSTPLHF. DNA of the CDR3: TGTGCCAGCAGCGTAGATTCCAGCACACCCCTCCACTTT.

The chain uses TRBV30 and TRBJ1-2; TRBD1 matches at 8 bases. CDR1 is GTSNPN, CDR2 SVGIG, per germline (reference sequence). The CDR3 totals 14 residues. The ends lost 2 bases at V and 4 bases at J; junction bases unmatched: 6. This chain's CDR3 is CAWSTPGGLYGYTF. The CDR3, as DNA: TGTGCCTGGAGTACCCCAGGGGGCCTCTATGGCTACACCTTC. The variable domain in full, completed from reference TRBV30 and TRBJ1-2, reads SQTIHQWPATLVQPVGSPLSLECTVEGTSNPNLYWYRQAAGRGLQLLFYSVGIGQISSEVPQNLSASRPQDRQFILSSKKLLLSDSGFYLCAWSTPGGLYGYTFGSGTRLTVV.

CDR3 sequence: CASSPQGAGDNEQFF. CDR3 DNA sequence: TGTGCCAGCAGCCCACAGGGGGCGGGTGATAATGAGCAGTTCTTC. The chain has TRBV7-2 and TRBJ2-1; TRBD1 matches 9 bases. The CDR3 is 15 residues long. The germline V gene encodes CDR1 SGHTA and CDR2 FQGNSA. J lost 7 bases, V lost 5 bases, and 9 bases had no gene match.

This CDR3 is CASSQEGGDQLNTEAFF. The CDR3, as DNA: TGTGCCAGCAGCCAAGAGGGCGGTGACCAGCTAAACACTGAAGCTTTCTTT. This chain joins TRBV4-2 and TRBJ1-1; D not resolved. Between the trimmed V and J ends, which lost 0 bases and 2 bases, there was a span of 16 bases. CDR3 length: 17 amino acids. Germline lookup yields CDR1 LGHNA and CDR2 YNFKEQ.

This clonotype turned up a few times. The chain is built from TRBV7-2 and TRBJ2-3, with a tentative D call TRBD2 (5 bases). Germline loops: CDR1 SGHTA, CDR2 FQGNSA. There are 14 residues in the CDR3. V was clipped by 0 bases and J by 5 bases, with 9 bases between them. CDR3 bases: TGTGCCAGCAGCTTAGCTTTTACTAGAGATACGCAGTATTTT. This translates into CASSLAFTRDTQYF.

About this clonotype: The DNA is left out, because the CDR3 cannot be placed on it with certainty; the CDR3 is given as TCRdb lists it. The J gene is TRBJ2-3, the V gene TRBV29-1; the DNA was not used to check the table's D call, TRBD2. The CDR3 sequence runs 15 residues, both termini included. Germline CDR1 is SQVTM and CDR2 is ANQGSEA. The CDR3 sequence: CSVRFGGGGLDTQYF.

This clonotype was observed a few times. The rearrangement links TRBV6-1 to TRBJ1-1; 8 bases align to TRBD1. J was trimmed by 5 bases and V by 6 bases; bases with no gene match: 5. This CDR3 is built from 13 residues. The germline CDR1 and CDR2 sequences are MNHNS and SASEGT. The CDR3 nucleotides read TGTGCCAGCAGACTCCGACAGGGGACTGAAGCTTTCTTT. This codes for CASRLRQGTEAFF.

The rearrangement uses TRBV9 and TRBJ2-1; weak D call: TRBD2 (5 bases). Trimming removed 2 bases at V and 6 bases at J, with 9 bases between. The CDR3 loop spans 13 amino acids. Germline values: CDR1 SGDLS, CDR2 YYNGEE. CDR3 protein: CASSVDLANEQFF. The CDR3 bases are TGTGCCAGCAGCGTGGATCTAGCCAATGAGCAGTTCTTC.

This clonotype was seen a handful of times. The rearrangement uses TRBV15 and TRBJ2-7, with 9 bases that match TRBD1. The CDR3 totals 14 residues. V shed 5 bases, J shed 5 bases, and the junction held 7 bases outside the gene matches. The germline CDR1 and CDR2 sequences are LNHNV and YYDKDF (reference sequence). The CDR3 loop is CATSWDRESDEQYF. CDR3 bases: TGTGCCACCAGCTGGGACAGGGAGTCGGACGAGCAGTACTTC. The full variable domain, with the rest looked up from reference TRBV15 and TRBJ2-7, is DAMVIQNPRYQVTQFGKPVTLSCSQTLNHNVMYWYQQKSSQAPKLLFHYYDKDFNNEADTPDNFQSRRPNTSFCFLDIRSPGLGDTAMYLCATSWDRESDEQYFGPGTRLTVT.

This clonotype was seen a few times. The chain links TRBV4-3 to TRBJ2-1; 10 nucleotides match TRBD2. There are 16 residues in the CDR3. Trimming cost V 1 base and J 8 bases; bases outside gene matches: 8. From germline, CDR1 is LGHNA and CDR2 YSLEER. Here the CDR3 DNA reads TGCGCCAGCAGCCAAGCGAGCGGGAGGGCCGTCTATGAGCAGTTCTTC. It translates to CASSQASGRAVYEQFF.

J is TRBJ2-2 and V is TRBV20-1; perhaps TRBD2 as D (6 bases). CDR3 size: 17 residues. V was shortened by 2 bases and J by 2 bases, with 18 bases between the two germline ends. From germline, CDR1 is DFQATT and CDR2 SNEGSKA (reference sequence). The CDR3 DNA sequence: TGCAGTGCTAGAAGGGCCGGGACGGGACTTAACACCGGGGAGCTGTTTTTT. Its protein is CSARRAGTGLNTGELFF.

This clonotype showed up just a few times. The chain recombines TRBV5-1 with TRBJ1-6; D unclear. The CDR3 loop spans 16 amino acids. Germline values: CDR1 SGHRS, CDR2 YFSETQ. The germline V and J ends were trimmed by 0 bases and 9 bases, with 16 bases remaining between them. The CDR3 DNA sequence: TGCGCCAGCAGCTTGGAGGCTAGTCCACGGGGTTCACCCCTCCACTTT. This translates into CASSLEASPRGSPLHF.

V usage is TRBV12-3 or TRBV12-4 and J usage is TRBJ1-4; no definite D call. The CDR3 is 12 amino acids. Trimming removed 5 bases from V and 10 bases from J, with 11 bases in between. The CDR3 sequence is CASSHSIGKLFF. CDR3 nucleotides: TGTGCCAGCAGTCATTCGATCGGAAAACTGTTTTTT.

This clonotype was counted only a few times. The chain carries TRBV15 and TRBJ1-1; D gene uncertain. In germline, CDR1 is LNHNV, CDR2 YYDKDF (reference sequence). Trimming left V 4 bases short and J 4 bases short, with 10 bases between. The CDR3 spans 13 residues. The CDR3 sequence is CATSKPGFTEAFF. In DNA form, the CDR3 reads TGTGCCACCAGCAAACCGGGTTTCACTGAAGCTTTCTTT.

In this sample, this clonotype turned up many times. The V gene is TRBV4-1, the J gene TRBJ1-4, with 10 bases lining up with TRBD1. Germline V CDR1 and CDR2: MGHRA, YSYEKL. There are 18 residues in the CDR3. V gave up 0 bases and J gave up 7 bases; unmatched junction bases: 11. The CDR3 coding sequence is TGCGCCAGCAGCCAAGAGACAGGGGGCGCAGGAGCCCTTGAAAAACTGTTTTTT. Translation: CASSQETGGAGALEKLFF.

This clonotype was picked up a small number of times. This rearrangement joins TRBV7-8 to TRBJ2-3, with TRBD2 matching 10 bases. After removal of 6 bases from V and 7 bases from J, the junction contained 10 bases not matched to a gene. From germline, CDR1 is SGHVS and CDR2 FQNEAQ. This CDR3 has 15 amino acids. Here the CDR3 DNA reads TGTGCCAGCAGATTAACTAGCGGGGCCTCCTATACGCAGTATTTT. It yields the protein CASRLTSGASYTQYF. The whole variable domain, remainder taken from reference TRBV7-8 and TRBJ2-3, is GAGVSQSPRYKVAKRGQDVALRCDPISGHVSLFWYQQALGQGPEFLTYFQNEAQLDKSGLPSDRFFAERPEGSVSTLKIQRTQQEDSAVYLCASRLTSGASYTQYFGPGTRLTVL.

There are a few counts of this clonotype. V is TRBV5-5 and J is TRBJ2-5; D call uncertain. Germline V gives CDR1 SGHKS, CDR2 YYEKEE (reference sequence). Trimming cost V 0 bases and J 4 bases, with 10 bases left between them. The CDR3 contains 14 residues. The CDR3 sequence: CASSLDALSETQYF. CDR3 sequence (DNA): TGTGCCAGCAGCTTGGATGCCTTATCAGAGACCCAGTACTTC.